This T cell receptor beta chain was sequenced during a study of CD8 T cells in ankylosing spondylitis. TCRdb redid the calling of the 5' RACE reads with MiXCR, one entry per CDR3 protein. The sample includes some 700,000 distinct CDR3 sequences, 19% of them seen just once. This clonotype was counted ten times or more. Antigen specificity is unknown. Overall study results and limits: In ankylosing spondylitis blood, a motif of eight highly homologous TCR beta variants appeared characteristic. Reactive arthritis synovial fluid and blood previously showed some of these motif variants.

The sample taken for sequencing was blood, either unsorted or a sorted T cell fraction (not recorded which). The sequence was obtained from a male donor with ankylosing spondylitis.

CDR3 nucleotides: TGTGCCAGCAGCTTAGTGGGGACTAGCGTATTGGAGCAGTTCTTC. This codes for CASSLVGTSVLEQFF. The chain links TRBV7-9 to TRBJ2-1; 10 bases match TRBD2. After removal of 1 base from V and 10 bases from J, the junction contained 7 bases not matched to a gene. The CDR3 sequence is 15 residues long. Germline CDR1 SEHNR, CDR2 FQNEAQ (reference sequence).